A selection of T cell receptor beta chains follows, all from one sample in a study of T cells expressing NK-cell markers. TCRdb reanalyzed the 5' RACE reads, giving one entry per CDR3 protein sequence and no DNA. The sample has about 540,000 distinct CDR3 sequences. What was sequenced was blood T cells: a sorted CD56 or NKG2C T cell subset, CD4+ or CD8+ T cells, or bulk PBMC T cells (not recorded which). These receptors were obtained from a man aged 18 to 30 in good health. The CDR3 runs from the conserved cysteine through the conserved F or W.

V gene,J gene,CDR3 protein
TRBV13,TRBJ2-7,CASSQFDGGGNEQYF
TRBV30,TRBJ1-4,CAWSVRRQGPEKLFF
TRBV2,TRBJ2-1,CASRVLQINEQFF
TRBV30,TRBJ2-1,CAWSVGGLDEQFF
TRBV7-2,TRBJ2-1,CASSRSMTQLPFF
TRBV10-3,TRBJ2-1,CAISEPRLAGGSYNEQFF
TRBV4-1,TRBJ2-3,CASSQDTRGLGPFTDTQYF
TRBV6-2/TRBV6-3,TRBJ2-2,CASSYVPSGYTGELFF
TRBV5-1,TRBJ2-1,CASSKGTSGRSSYNEQFF
TRBV5-1,TRBJ2-6,CASSSRATGFGANVLTF
TRBV20-1,TRBJ2-5,CSARTLGRETQYF
TRBV7-2,TRBJ2-7,CASSLETVSYEQYF
TRBV28,TRBJ1-4,CASSLSGEKLFF
TRBV20-1,TRBJ1-2,CSPKNRHIDYGYTF
TRBV18,TRBJ1-1,CASSPGPNSNTEAFF
TRBV12-3/TRBV12-4,TRBJ1-2,CASSLAPRTGPSGYTF